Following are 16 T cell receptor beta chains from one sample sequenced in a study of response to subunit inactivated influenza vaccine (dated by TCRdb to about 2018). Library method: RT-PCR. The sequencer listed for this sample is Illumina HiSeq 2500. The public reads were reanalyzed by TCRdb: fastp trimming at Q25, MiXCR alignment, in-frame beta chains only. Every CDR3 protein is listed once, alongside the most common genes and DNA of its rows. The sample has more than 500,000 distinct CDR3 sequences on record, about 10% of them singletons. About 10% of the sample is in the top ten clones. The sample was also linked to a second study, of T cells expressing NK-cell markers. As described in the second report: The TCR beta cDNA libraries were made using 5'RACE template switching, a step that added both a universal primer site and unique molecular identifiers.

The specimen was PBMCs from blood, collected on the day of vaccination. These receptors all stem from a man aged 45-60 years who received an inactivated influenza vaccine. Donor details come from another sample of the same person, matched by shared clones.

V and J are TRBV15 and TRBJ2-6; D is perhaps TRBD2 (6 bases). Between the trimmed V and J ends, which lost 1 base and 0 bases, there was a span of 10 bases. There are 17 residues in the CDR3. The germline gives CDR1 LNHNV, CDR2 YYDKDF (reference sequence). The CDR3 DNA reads TGTGCCACCAGCAGAGGGGGACTCCGCTCTGGGGCCAACGTCCTGACTTTC. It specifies CATSRGGLRSGANVLTF.

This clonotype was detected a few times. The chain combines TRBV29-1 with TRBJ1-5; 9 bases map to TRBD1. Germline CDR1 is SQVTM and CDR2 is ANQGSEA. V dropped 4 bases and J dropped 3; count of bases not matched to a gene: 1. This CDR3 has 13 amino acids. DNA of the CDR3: TGCAGCGTTGGGACAGGGGACAATCAGCCCCAGCATTTT. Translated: CSVGTGDNQPQHF.

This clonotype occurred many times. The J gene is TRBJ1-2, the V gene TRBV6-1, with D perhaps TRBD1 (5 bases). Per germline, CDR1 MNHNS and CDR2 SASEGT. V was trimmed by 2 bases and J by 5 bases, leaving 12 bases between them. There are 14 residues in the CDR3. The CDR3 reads CASSEWGAGYGYTF. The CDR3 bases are TGTGCCAGCAGTGAATGGGGCGCAGGATATGGCTACACCTTC.

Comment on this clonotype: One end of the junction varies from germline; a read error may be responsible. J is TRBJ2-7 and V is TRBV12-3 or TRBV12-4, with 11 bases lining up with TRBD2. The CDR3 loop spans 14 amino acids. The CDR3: CASSIAGGSYEQYF. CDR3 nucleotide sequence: TGTGCCAGCAGTATAGCGGGGGGGTCCTACGAGCAGTACTTC.

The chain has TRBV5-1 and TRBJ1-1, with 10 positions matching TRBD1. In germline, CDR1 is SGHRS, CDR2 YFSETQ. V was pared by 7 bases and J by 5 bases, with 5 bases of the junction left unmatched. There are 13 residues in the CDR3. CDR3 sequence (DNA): TGCGCCAGCGGGAGGACAGGGGGGACTGAAGCTTTCTTT. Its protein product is CASGRTGGTEAFF.

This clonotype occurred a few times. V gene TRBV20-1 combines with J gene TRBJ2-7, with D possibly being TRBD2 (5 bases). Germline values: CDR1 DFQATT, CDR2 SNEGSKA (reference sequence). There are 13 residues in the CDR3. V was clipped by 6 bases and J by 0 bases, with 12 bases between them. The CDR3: CSAAGKSSYEQYF. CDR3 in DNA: TGCAGTGCCGCCGGGAAGAGCTCCTACGAGCAGTACTTC.

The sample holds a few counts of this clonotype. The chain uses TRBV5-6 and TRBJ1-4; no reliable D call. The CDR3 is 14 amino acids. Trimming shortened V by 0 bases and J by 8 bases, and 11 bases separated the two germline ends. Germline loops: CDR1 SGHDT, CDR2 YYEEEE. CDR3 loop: CASSLVSAAEKLFF. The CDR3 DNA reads TGTGCCAGCAGCTTGGTGTCGGCAGCCGAAAAACTGTTTTTT.

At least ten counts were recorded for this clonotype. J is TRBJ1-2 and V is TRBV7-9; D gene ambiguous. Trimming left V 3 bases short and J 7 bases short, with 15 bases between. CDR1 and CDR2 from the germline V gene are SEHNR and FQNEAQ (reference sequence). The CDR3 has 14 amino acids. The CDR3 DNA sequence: TGTGCCAGCAGCTTCCGGGAGTTGGCGCGTGGCTACACCTTC. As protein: CASSFRELARGYTF.

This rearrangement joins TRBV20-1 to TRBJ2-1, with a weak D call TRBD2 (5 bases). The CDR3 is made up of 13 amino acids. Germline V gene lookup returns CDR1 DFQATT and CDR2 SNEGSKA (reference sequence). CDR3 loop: CRPGAASYNEQFF. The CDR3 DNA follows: TGCAGACCCGGAGCGGCCTCCTACAATGAGCAGTTCTTC.

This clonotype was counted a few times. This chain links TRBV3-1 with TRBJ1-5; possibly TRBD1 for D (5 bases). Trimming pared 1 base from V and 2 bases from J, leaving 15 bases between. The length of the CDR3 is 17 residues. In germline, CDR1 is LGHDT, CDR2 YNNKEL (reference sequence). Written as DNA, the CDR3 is TGTGCCAGCAGCCAAGCGTCGGCAGGGATGGGCAATCAGCCCCAGCATTTT. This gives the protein CASSQASAGMGNQPQHF.

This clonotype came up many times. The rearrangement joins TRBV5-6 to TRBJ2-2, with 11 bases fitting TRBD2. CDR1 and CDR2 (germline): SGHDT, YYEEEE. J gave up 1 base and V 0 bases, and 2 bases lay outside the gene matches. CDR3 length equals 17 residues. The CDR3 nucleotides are TGTGCCAGCAGCTTGGCCGGACTAGCGGGGAACACCGGGGAGCTGTTTTTT. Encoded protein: CASSLAGLAGNTGELFF.

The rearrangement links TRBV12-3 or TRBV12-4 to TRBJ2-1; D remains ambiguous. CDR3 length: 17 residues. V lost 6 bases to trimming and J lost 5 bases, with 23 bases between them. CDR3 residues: CASRLSPSQAWDNEQFF. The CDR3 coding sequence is TGTGCCAGCAGATTATCCCCGAGCCAAGCCTGGGACAATGAGCAGTTCTTC.

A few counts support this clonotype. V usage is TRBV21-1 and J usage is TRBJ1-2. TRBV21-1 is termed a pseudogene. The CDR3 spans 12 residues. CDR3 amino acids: CASTALGQGYTF. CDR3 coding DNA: TGTGCCAGCACCGCCCTCGGACAAGGCTACACCTTC.

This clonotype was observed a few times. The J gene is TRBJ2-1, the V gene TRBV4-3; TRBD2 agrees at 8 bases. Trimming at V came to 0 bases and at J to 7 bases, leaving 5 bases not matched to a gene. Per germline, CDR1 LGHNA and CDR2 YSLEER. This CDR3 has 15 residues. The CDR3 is CASSQDSAGGNEQFF. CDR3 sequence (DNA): TGCGCCAGCAGCCAAGATTCGGCGGGAGGAAATGAGCAGTTCTTC.

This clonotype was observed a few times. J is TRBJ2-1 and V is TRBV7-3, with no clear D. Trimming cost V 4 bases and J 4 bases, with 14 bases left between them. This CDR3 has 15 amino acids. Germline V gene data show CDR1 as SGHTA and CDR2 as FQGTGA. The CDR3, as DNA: TGTGCCAGCAGCTCCACCGGTGACACATACAATGAGCAGTTCTTC. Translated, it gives CASSSTGDTYNEQFF.

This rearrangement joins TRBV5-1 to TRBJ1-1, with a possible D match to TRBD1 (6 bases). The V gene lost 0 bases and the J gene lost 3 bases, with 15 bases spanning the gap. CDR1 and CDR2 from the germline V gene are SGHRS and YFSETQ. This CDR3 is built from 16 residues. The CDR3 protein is CASSLASGALDTEAFF. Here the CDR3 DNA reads TGCGCCAGCAGCTTGGCCTCGGGGGCACTTGACACTGAAGCTTTCTTT.